The T cell receptor beta chain described here comes from a study of T-cell memory formation after mild COVID-19. Findings of the study overall: The authors left the SARS-CoV-2 specificity of second-wave clones peaking on day 37 unconfirmed. Certain responding clones were present in pre-infection memory, suggesting participation of cross-reactive memory. Of the contracting clones, CD4+ ones lay mainly in CM and EM, and CD8+ ones in EMRA.

Sample barcodes and UMIs were carried by the TCR alpha and TCR beta cDNA libraries that 5'RACE generated with constant-segment primers. TCRdb analysed the 5' RACE reads with MiXCR anew, one entry per CDR3 protein. The table lists about 210,000 distinct CDR3 sequences, over 9.5% of them singletons, with approximately 2.8% in the top ten. About this clonotype itself: Its specificity is not known.

Germline lookup yields CDR1 SGHTA and CDR2 FQGNSA. CDR3 size: 14 residues. The V and J ends lost 1 base and 3 bases respectively, with 10 bases between them. Sequenced sample: PBMCs or a T cell subset sorted from them (not recorded which). The J gene is TRBJ2-7, the V gene TRBV7-2; D may be TRBD1 (5 bases). This clonotype was obtained from a young man who had mild COVID-19 (a few samples of this study predate the infection). Cell type and time point are not known. The CDR3 DNA sequence: TGTGCCAGCAGCTTAGGCTGGGGCGGCTACGAGCAGTACTTC. Protein product: CASSLGWGGYEQYF.